The 25 T cell receptor beta chains listed next were all sequenced from one sample in a study of CD8 T cells in Susac syndrome. Random hexamers were used to reverse transcribe an amount of roughly 0.5 to 1 ug RNA. TCRdb ran MiXCR on the immunoSEQ multiplex PCR reads and lists one entry per CDR3 protein. The table shows approximately 150,000 distinct CDR3 sequences, with approximately 95% occurring only once. Input material: CD4+ T cells from PBMCs. The receptors derive from a human donor with multiple sclerosis.

The rearrangement links TRBV7-9 to TRBJ1-4; 7 nucleotides match TRBD1. Unmatched junction bases numbered 4, after V lost 4 bases and J lost 5 bases. CDR1 and CDR2 from the germline V gene are SEHNR and FQNEAQ (reference sequence). The CDR3 extends over 14 amino acids. CDR3 region: CASSSGQSNEKLFF. DNA for the CDR3: TGTGCCAGCAGCTCGGGACAGTCAAATGAAAAACTGTTTTTT. Together with reference TRBV7-9 and TRBJ1-4, the CDR3 gives the full variable domain: DTGVSQNPRHKITKRGQNVTFRCDPISEHNRLYWYRQTLGQGPEFLTYFQNEAQLEKSRLLSDRFSAERPKGSFSTLEIQRTEQGDSAMYLCASSSGQSNEKLFFGSGTQLSVL.

The chain recombines TRBV7-2 with TRBJ1-2; no definite D call. The CDR3 runs to 16 residues. Trimming stripped 1 base from V and 1 base from J, with 13 bases between. Germline CDR1 SGHTA, CDR2 FQGNSA. For the CDR3, the DNA is TGTGCCAGCAGCTTAGAAAGGTGGCAGGTTAACTATGGCTACACCTTC. It yields the protein CASSLERWQVNYGYTF.

The J gene is TRBJ2-1, the V gene TRBV12-3 or TRBV12-4, with TRBD2 matching 8 bases. The CDR3 consists of 15 residues. V lost 4 bases, J lost 5 bases, and 7 bases stayed unmatched. CDR3 amino acids: CASSSSGGLNNEQFF. DNA of the CDR3: TGTGCCAGCAGTTCCAGCGGGGGCCTAAACAATGAGCAGTTCTTC.

This chain joins TRBV7-2 and TRBJ2-5; 8 bases fit TRBD2. The CDR3 has 13 amino acids. The junction had 7 bases not matched to a gene; V was cut back by 4 bases and J by 9 bases. In germline, CDR1 is SGHTA, CDR2 FQGNSA. The CDR3 loop is CASSSQAGVSQYF. The CDR3 DNA reads TGTGCCAGCAGCTCACAAGCGGGGGTTTCCCAGTACTTC.

The chain is built from TRBV11-2 and TRBJ2-7; D is ambiguous. The germline CDR1 and CDR2 sequences are SGHAT and FQNNGV. The CDR3 has 12 amino acids. V was trimmed by 5 bases and J by 6 bases, leaving 11 bases between them. This chain's CDR3 is CASSLSLSEQYF. The CDR3 region has the DNA TGTGCCAGCAGCCTCTCACTGAGCGAGCAGTACTTC.

The rearrangement joins TRBV6-1 to TRBJ1-6; weak D call: TRBD1 (6 bases). CDR1 and CDR2 from the germline V gene are MNHNS and SASEGT. The V and J ends lost 6 bases and 0 bases respectively, with 15 bases between them. The CDR3 has 17 residues. In DNA, the CDR3 is TGTGCCAGCAGCCTCCCGGGGGCGAGCTCCTATAATTCACCCCTCCACTTT. This codes for CASSLPGASSYNSPLHF.

The V call is TRBV6-5, the J call TRBJ2-1, with a tentative D call TRBD2 (6 bases). CDR3 size: 12 residues. From germline, CDR1 is MNHEY and CDR2 SVGAGI. V was pared by 8 bases and J by 6 bases, with 11 bases between. Here the CDR3 DNA reads TGTGCCAGCGCCCGGGGGAGCAATGAGCAGTTCTTC. Its protein is CASARGSNEQFF.

The chain recombines TRBV30 with TRBJ2-1, with D perhaps TRBD2 (6 bases). The CDR3 sequence is 14 residues long. V dropped 4 bases and J dropped 10 bases, with 20 bases sitting between them. Looked up from germline, CDR1 is GTSNPN and CDR2 is SVGIG (reference sequence). CDR3 protein: CAWISEGSSGEQFF. DNA of the CDR3: TGTGCCTGGATTTCTGAGGGCAGTAGCGGCGAGCAGTTCTTC.

The chain recombines TRBV12-3 or TRBV12-4 with TRBJ2-5, with 13 bases identical to TRBD2. The CDR3 has 17 amino acids. J gave up 3 bases and V 3 bases, and 7 bases lay outside the gene matches. CDR3 nucleotide sequence: TGTGCCAGCAGTTTCGGAACTAGCGGGGGGGCTGAAGAGACCCAGTACTTC. This sequence encodes CASSFGTSGGAEETQYF.

The chain is built from TRBV7-9 and TRBJ2-7; no firm D call. Germline lookup yields CDR1 SEHNR and CDR2 FQNEAQ (reference sequence). CDR3 size: 13 residues. The ends were cut back, 7 bases at V and 5 bases at J, with 15 bases in the middle. The CDR3 sequence is CASIGRQIHEQYF. DNA of the CDR3: TGTGCCAGCATAGGCCGGCAGATCCACGAGCAGTACTTC.

This chain uses TRBV29-1 with TRBJ2-5, with D perhaps being TRBD1 or TRBD2 (6 bases each). In germline, CDR1 is SQVTM, CDR2 ANQGSEA. The germline V and J ends were trimmed by 1 base and 4 bases, with 19 bases remaining between them. The CDR3 runs to 16 residues. CDR3 sequence: CSVEVIRGGRRETQYF. CDR3 sequence (DNA): TGCAGCGTTGAAGTAATACGAGGGGGGCGCCGAGAGACCCAGTACTTC.

The chain's CDR3 is CASGGSGDSGNTIYF. The CDR3 DNA reads as TGCGCCAGCGGGGGAAGCGGTGACTCTGGAAACACCATATATTTT. The rearrangement links TRBV5-1 to TRBJ1-3, with D possibly matching TRBD1 (5 bases). The CDR3 contains 15 residues. Germline lookup yields CDR1 SGHRS and CDR2 YFSETQ. The V end was cut by 7 bases, the J end by 0 bases, with 14 bases between.

The V and J genes are TRBV7-2 and TRBJ2-1; TRBD2 matches at 8 bases. The CDR3 length is 13 residues. Germline V gene data show CDR1 as SGHTA and CDR2 as FQGNSA. V lost 1 base to trimming and J lost 10 bases; unmatched junction nucleotides: 3. The CDR3 is CASSLEERGEQFF. As DNA, the CDR3 is TGTGCCAGCAGCTTAGAAGAGCGGGGGGAGCAGTTCTTC.

In this sample, this clonotype turned up once. This rearrangement joins TRBV20-1 to TRBJ2-7; perhaps D is TRBD1 or TRBD2 (6 bases each). The CDR3 runs 14 residues. Germline V lookup: CDR1 DFQATT, CDR2 SNEGSKA (reference sequence). Deletions cut 6 bases from V and 3 bases from J, with 18 bases between. CDR3 bases: TGCAGTGCCTCCGCAACGGGGGCGGGCTACGAGCAGTACTTC. It specifies CSASATGAGYEQYF.

The chain uses TRBV5-6 and TRBJ2-3; 7 nucleotides match TRBD2. This CDR3 has 15 residues. V lost 5 bases to trimming and J lost 6 bases; unmatched junction nucleotides: 12. Germline V gene data show CDR1 as SGHDT and CDR2 as YYEEEE. The CDR3 coding sequence is TGTGCCAGCAGTTTAGCGGGCCACCAAGTTGATACGCAGTATTTT. Its protein product is CASSLAGHQVDTQYF.

CDR3 loop: CSARVRVGENQPQHF. CDR3 sequence (DNA): TGCAGTGCTAGAGTAAGGGTAGGGGAAAATCAGCCCCAGCATTTT. The rearrangement uses TRBV20-1 and TRBJ1-5; weak D call: TRBD1 (5 bases). The CDR3 spans 15 residues. With 1 base removed from V and 4 bases from J, the gap between germline ends came to 14 bases. Germline loops: CDR1 DFQATT, CDR2 SNEGSKA (reference sequence).

The gene calls are TRBV5-6 and TRBJ2-1; TRBD2 might be the D (5 bases). The CDR3 is made up of 13 amino acids. The germline V gene has CDR1 SGHDT and CDR2 YYEEEE. V lost 1 base and J 9 bases, leaving 11 bases between the germline ends. CDR3 coding DNA: TGTGCCAGCAGCTTGCGCGGGTTGCGTGAGCAGTTCTTC. It specifies CASSLRGLREQFF.

The rearrangement joins TRBV6-1 to TRBJ2-1; D is unclear. Germline V lookup: CDR1 MNHNS, CDR2 SASEGT. The germline V and J ends were trimmed by 2 bases and 5 bases, with 7 bases remaining between them. CDR3 length equals 13 residues. CDR3 in DNA: TGTGCCAGCAGTGAACGTCGGAACAATGAGCAGTTCTTC. This encodes CASSERRNNEQFF.

The genes are TRBV3-1 and TRBJ1-1, with TRBD1 as a possible D gene (6 bases). The CDR3 covers 15 residues. V lost 1 base and J 7 bases, leaving 16 bases between the germline ends. CDR1 and CDR2 (germline): LGHDT, YNNKEL (reference sequence). The CDR3 coding sequence is TGTGCCAGCAGCCAAGGGAACAGGGAAGGATTTGAAGCTTTCTTT. This translates into CASSQGNREGFEAFF.

This rearrangement joins TRBV12-3 or TRBV12-4 to TRBJ2-7; D not resolved. CDR3 length: 15 residues. Trimming took 5 bases from V and 2 from J, leaving 16 bases between them. The CDR3 coding sequence is TGTGCCAGCAGTGCCGGAAGCCGAAAGGCCTACGAGCAGTACTTC. Amino acid sequence: CASSAGSRKAYEQYF.

The CDR3 nucleotides read TGTGCCAGCAGGCATAGCGGGAGGGCAACCTACAATGAGCAGTTCTTC. Translation: CASRHSGRATYNEQFF. V gene TRBV27 combines with J gene TRBJ2-1, with 11 bases fitting TRBD2. Trimming at V came to 6 bases and at J to 2 bases, leaving 6 bases not matched to a gene. This CDR3 comprises 16 residues. Germline V gives CDR1 MNHEY, CDR2 SMNVEV (reference sequence).

This sequence joins TRBV12-3 or TRBV12-4 and TRBJ1-5; 11 bases agree with TRBD1. The CDR3 extends over 16 amino acids. With 6 bases clipped from V and 3 bases from J, the junction kept 7 bases outside the gene matches. This CDR3 reads CASSRGQGAINQPQHF. DNA for the CDR3: TGTGCCAGCAGCCGAGGACAGGGGGCTATCAATCAGCCCCAGCATTTT.

The chain uses TRBV27 and TRBJ2-3; D is uncertain. Trimming took off 6 bases at V and 2 bases at J, with 12 bases between the two ends. There are 14 residues in the CDR3. Germline-derived CDR1 and CDR2 are MNHEY and SMNVEV (reference sequence). As DNA, the CDR3 is TGTGCCAGCAGCCTCGTAGTGTCCACAGATACGCAGTATTTT. This encodes CASSLVVSTDTQYF.

This rearrangement joins TRBV7-9 to TRBJ2-2, with unresolved D. V was pared by 1 base and J by 7 bases, with 4 bases between. CDR3 length: 12 amino acids. Germline CDR1 is SEHNR and CDR2 is FQNEAQ (reference sequence). The DNA for the CDR3 is TGTGCCAGCAGCTTAGAACTCGGGGAGCTGTTTTTT. As protein: CASSLELGELFF.

The rearrangement uses TRBV7-2 and TRBJ1-5; possible D gene TRBD1, 5 bases. This CDR3 has 15 residues. Trimming took off 1 base at V and 5 bases at J, with 12 bases between the two ends. Germline CDR1 is SGHTA and CDR2 is FQGNSA. CDR3 protein: CASSLERGGHQPQHF. In DNA form, the CDR3 reads TGTGCCAGCAGCTTAGAGAGGGGTGGTCATCAGCCCCAGCATTTT.